These T cell receptor beta chains were read from a single sample in a study of cytomegalovirus exposure and HLA in healthy donors. Clones were sequenced by immunoSEQ multiplex PCR, and TCRdb holds only the in-frame ones, with some missing. The data contain some 250,000 clones, around 91% of them singletons. Specimen: PBMCs. These receptors were obtained from a woman aged 18-29 years in good health and CMV-seronegative. The CDR3 runs from the conserved cysteine through the conserved F or W. The D gene is left open where the match is weak. A row's size may be missing; if present it is once, few, many or a size class.

d_gene	v_gene	j_gene	abundance	CDR3aa	CDR3nt
TRBD1	TRBV4-1	TRBJ1-6	.	CASSQRDRESSPLHF	TGCGCCAGCAGCCAAAGGGACAGGGAATCCTCACCCCTCCACTTT
.	TRBV27	TRBJ1-1	.	CASSYRRNTEAFF	TGTGCCAGCAGCTACAGGAGAAACACTGAAGCTTTCTTT
.	TRBV2	TRBJ2-7	.	CASSEYPTSAYEQYF	TGTGCCAGCAGTGAATATCCCACCTCGGCCTACGAGCAGTACTTC
TRBD1	TRBV7-2	TRBJ2-5	.	CASSPDRGIGETQYF	TGTGCCAGCAGCCCTGACAGGGGGATCGGAGAGACCCAGTACTTC
.	TRBV28	TRBJ2-2	.	CASSFVGANTGELFF	TGTGCCAGCAGTTTCGTCGGGGCGAACACCGGGGAGCTGTTTTTT
TRBD1	TRBV25-1	TRBJ1-4	.	CASTLTGEKLFF	TGTGCCAGCACCTTGACAGGGGAAAAACTGTTTTTT
.	TRBV6-5	TRBJ1-4	.	CASSQTPREKLFF	TGTGCCAGCAGCCAAACCCCACGGGAAAAACTGTTTTTT
TRBD1	TRBV10-2	TRBJ2-1	.	CASRDRASYNEQFF	TGCGCCAGCAGGGACAGGGCCTCCTACAATGAGCAGTTCTTC
.	TRBV10-1	TRBJ2-4	.	CASSGGLPASNIQYF	TGCGCCAGCAGTGGGGGGCTCCCGGCCTCAAACATTCAGTACTTC
.	TRBV5-4	TRBJ1-1	once	CASSLNRGRSTEAFF	TGTGCCAGCAGCTTGAATAGGGGGAGAAGCACTGAAGCTTTCTTT
TRBD1	TRBV4-1	TRBJ2-2	.	CASSQGTGTGGYSTGELFF	TGCGCCAGCAGCCAGGGTACCGGGACAGGGGGATACAGCACCGGGGAGCTGTTTTTT
.	TRBV10-3	TRBJ2-5	.	CAIMGDKIQETQYF	TGTGCCATCATGGGGGACAAAATCCAAGAGACCCAGTACTTC
.	TRBV19	TRBJ1-5	few	CASSAGVNQPQHF	TGTGCCAGTAGTGCAGGGGTGAATCAGCCCCAGCATTTT
.	TRBV2	TRBJ1-4	.	CASTAAPSDEKLFF	TGTGCCAGCACGGCAGCCCCTAGCGATGAAAAACTGTTTTTT
TRBD2	TRBV27	TRBJ2-5	.	CASSLTGGKETQYF	TGTGCCAGCAGTTTAACGGGGGGGAAGGAGACCCAGTACTTC
TRBD1	TRBV6-1	TRBJ1-2	.	CASSVGQGDYGYTF	TGTGCCAGCAGTGTGGGACAGGGGGACTATGGCTACACCTTC
.	TRBV5-6	TRBJ1-6	.	CASSAGRQAFPHYNSPLHF	TGTGCCAGCAGCGCTGGTAGGCAGGCCTTCCCCCATTATAATTCACCCCTCCACTTT
.	TRBV15	TRBJ2-1	.	CATSRDQGPVINEQFF	TGTGCCACCAGCAGAGATCAGGGGCCGGTGATCAATGAGCAGTTCTTC
.	TRBV7-9	TRBJ2-5	.	CASSSPGPGETQYF	TGTGCCAGCAGCTCGCCGGGCCCGGGGGAGACCCAGTACTTC
.	TRBV11-2	TRBJ2-2	.	CASSLSPRGKRTGELFF	TGTGCCAGCAGCTTAAGTCCGCGGGGAAAAAGAACCGGGGAGCTGTTTTTT
TRBD2	TRBV6-6	TRBJ2-3	once	CASSYSISGGTDTQYF	TGTGCCAGCAGTTACTCTATTAGCGGGGGCACAGATACGCAGTATTTT
TRBD2	TRBV9	TRBJ2-2	.	CASSVLLAGAGNTGELFF	TGTGCCAGCAGCGTATTATTAGCGGGGGCCGGGAACACCGGGGAGCTGTTTTTT
TRBD1	TRBV19	TRBJ1-6	.	CASSTLSGTGGSPLHF	TGTGCCAGTAGTACACTATCCGGGACAGGGGGTTCACCCCTCCACTTT
TRBD1	TRBV6-5	TRBJ1-6	.	CASSYRDRERSPLHF	TGTGCCAGCAGTTACCGGGACAGGGAAAGGTCACCCCTCCACTTT
TRBD2	TRBV28	TRBJ2-1	.	CASSFLTSGAQNEQFF	TGTGCCAGCAGTTTTCTGACTAGCGGCGCCCAGAATGAGCAGTTCTTC
.	TRBV27	TRBJ1-2	.	CASSSPTDGDYGYTF	TGTGCCAGCAGTTCCCCCACAGACGGGGACTATGGCTACACCTTC
.	TRBV4-3	TRBJ2-1	.	CASSQDLYNEQFF	TGCGCCAGCAGCCAAGATCTATACAATGAGCAGTTCTTC
TRBD1	TRBV27	TRBJ2-2	.	CASTSGQGWNTGELFF	TGTGCCAGCACCTCCGGACAGGGTTGGAACACCGGGGAGCTGTTTTTT
TRBD2	TRBV19	TRBJ2-3	.	CASSKGLAGGPGTDTQYF	TGTGCCAGTAGTAAGGGACTAGCGGGGGGGCCGGGCACAGATACGCAGTATTTT